This T cell receptor (beta chain) was sequenced for a study of Graves' ophthalmopathy and Graves' hyperthyroidism. Looking at the study overall: Untreated patients at initial diagnosis provided peripheral blood. Study observations and caveats: Blood repertoires reportedly contained most expanded thyroid clonotypes above 0.001 frequency.

This clonotype was detected ten times or more. The antigen is unknown. The CDR3 totals 14 residues. Germline CDR1 is MNHEY and CDR2 is SMNVEV (reference sequence). The V gene lost 3 bases and the J gene lost 0 bases, with 8 bases spanning the gap. Patients were excluded if they had other autoimmune diseases or uncontrolled infections, and likewise if pregnancy or lactation applied. Fresh peripheral blood (more than 9.5 ml) yielded the PBMCs. Researchers took RNA transcripts and amplified TCR beta CDR3 regions from them. After a first-round RT-PCR with HTBI primers, a second-round multiplex PCR was run. MiXCR, run by TCRdb on the multiplex PCR reads, gives a single entry per CDR3 protein. The sample holds some 520,000 distinct CDR3 sequences; around 15% are singletons and the top ten take 9.5% to 10%.

Sequenced material: blood. V gene TRBV27 combines with J gene TRBJ1-1; D gene ambiguous. The receptor was isolated from a woman aged 25 to 39 with Graves' ophthalmopathy. As DNA, the CDR3 is TGTGCCAGCAGTTTTTTATCTGTGAACACTGAAGCTTTCTTT. This encodes CASSFLSVNTEAFF.